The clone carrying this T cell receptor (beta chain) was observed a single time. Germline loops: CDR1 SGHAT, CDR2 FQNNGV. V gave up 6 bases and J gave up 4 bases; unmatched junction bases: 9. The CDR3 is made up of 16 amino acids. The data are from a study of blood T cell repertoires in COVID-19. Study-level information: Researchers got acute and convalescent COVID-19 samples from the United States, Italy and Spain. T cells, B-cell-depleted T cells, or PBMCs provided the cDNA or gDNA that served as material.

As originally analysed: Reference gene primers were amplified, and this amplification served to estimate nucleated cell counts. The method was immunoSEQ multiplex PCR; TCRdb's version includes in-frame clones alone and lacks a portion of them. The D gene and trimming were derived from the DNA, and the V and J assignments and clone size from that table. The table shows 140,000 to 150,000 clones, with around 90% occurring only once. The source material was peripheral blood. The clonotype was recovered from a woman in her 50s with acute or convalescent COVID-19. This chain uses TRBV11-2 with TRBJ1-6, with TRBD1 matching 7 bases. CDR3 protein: CASRLGWDSYNSPLHF. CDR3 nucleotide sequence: TGTGCCAGCAGGTTGGGATGGGACAGTTATAATTCACCCCTCCACTTT.